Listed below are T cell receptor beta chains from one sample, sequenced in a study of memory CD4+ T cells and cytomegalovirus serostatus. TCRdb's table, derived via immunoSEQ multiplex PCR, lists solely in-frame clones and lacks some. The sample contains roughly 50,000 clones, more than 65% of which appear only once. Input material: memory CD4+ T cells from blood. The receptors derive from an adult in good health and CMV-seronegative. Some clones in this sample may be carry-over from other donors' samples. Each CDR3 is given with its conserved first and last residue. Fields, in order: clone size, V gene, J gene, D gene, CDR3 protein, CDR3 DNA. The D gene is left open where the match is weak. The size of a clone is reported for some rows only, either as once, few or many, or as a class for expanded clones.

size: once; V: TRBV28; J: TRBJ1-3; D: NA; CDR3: CASSRTGSSGNTIYF; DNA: TGTGCCAGCAGTCGCACAGGATCCTCTGGAAACACCATATATTTT
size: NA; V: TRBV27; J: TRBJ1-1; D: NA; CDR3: CASSFGGLLSRERANTEAFF; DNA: TGTGCCAGCAGTTTCGGGGGACTTCTGTCCAGGGAGAGGGCGAACACTGAAGCTTTCTTT
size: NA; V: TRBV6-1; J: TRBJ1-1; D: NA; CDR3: CASSTTGLNTEAFF; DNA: TGTGCCAGCAGCACTACAGGGCTGAACACTGAAGCTTTCTTT
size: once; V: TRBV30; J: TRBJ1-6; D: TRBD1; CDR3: CAWSVRGTGESPLHF; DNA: TGTGCCTGGAGTGTACGGGGGACAGGGGAATCACCCCTCCACTTT
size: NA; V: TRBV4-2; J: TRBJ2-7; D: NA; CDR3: CASSQEMDYYEQYF; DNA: TGTGCCAGCAGCCAAGAGATGGACTACTACGAGCAGTACTTC
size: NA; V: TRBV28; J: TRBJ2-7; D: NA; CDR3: CASSSLGAGSPYEQYF; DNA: TGTGCCAGCAGTAGCCTCGGGGCGGGGAGTCCCTACGAGCAGTACTTC
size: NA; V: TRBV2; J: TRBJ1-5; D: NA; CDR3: CASSTLNSVGQPQHF; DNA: TGTGCCAGCAGTACCCTCAACAGTGTAGGTCAGCCCCAGCATTTT
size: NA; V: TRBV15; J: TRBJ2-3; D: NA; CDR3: CATSRDSMSTGRDTQYF; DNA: TGTGCCACCAGCAGAGATAGCATGTCGACAGGCCGAGATACGCAGTATTTT
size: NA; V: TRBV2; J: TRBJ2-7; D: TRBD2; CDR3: CAAKPGAGVVIHEQYF; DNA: TGTGCCGCAAAGCCCGGGGCGGGAGTGGTCATCCACGAGCAGTACTTC
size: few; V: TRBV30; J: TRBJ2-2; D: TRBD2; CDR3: CAWSVQSGSFGELFF; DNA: TGTGCCTGGAGTGTACAGAGCGGGAGTTTCGGGGAGCTGTTTTTT
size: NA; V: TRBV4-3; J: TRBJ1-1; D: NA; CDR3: CASSLWRMGHSNTEAFF; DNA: TGCGCCAGCAGCCTTTGGAGGATGGGACATTCGAACACTGAAGCTTTCTTT
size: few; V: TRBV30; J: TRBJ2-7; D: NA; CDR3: CAWSVGGGYEQYF; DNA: TGTGCCTGGAGTGTCGGAGGGGGGTACGAGCAGTACTTC
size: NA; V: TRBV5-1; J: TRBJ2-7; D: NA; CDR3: CASSLGEGITYEQYF; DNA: TGCGCCAGCAGCCTGGGAGAGGGGATTACCTACGAGCAGTACTTC
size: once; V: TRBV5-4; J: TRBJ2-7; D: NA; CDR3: CASSSFRDGHYEQYF; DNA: TGTGCCAGCAGCTCCTTCCGGGACGGACACTACGAGCAGTACTTC
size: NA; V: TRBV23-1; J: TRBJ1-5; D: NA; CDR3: CASSQSWVVGYSAQPQHF; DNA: TGCGCCAGCAGTCAATCGTGGGTGGTGGGTTATTCAGCTCAGCCCCAGCATTTT
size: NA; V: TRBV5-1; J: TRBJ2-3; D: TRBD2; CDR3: CASREGSGTSTDTQYF; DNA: TGCGCCAGCAGAGAAGGGAGCGGGACTAGCACAGATACGCAGTATTTT
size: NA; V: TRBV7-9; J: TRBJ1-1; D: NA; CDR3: CASSFSVNTEAFF; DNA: TGTGCCAGCAGCTTCTCAGTGAACACTGAAGCTTTCTTT
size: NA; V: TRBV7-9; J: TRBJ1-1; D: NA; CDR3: CASSLKTEAFF; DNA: TGTGCCAGCAGCTTAAAGACTGAAGCTTTCTTT
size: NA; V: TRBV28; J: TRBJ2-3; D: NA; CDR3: CASSEAGPFTDTQYF; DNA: TGTGCCAGCAGTGAGGCGGGACCGTTCACAGATACGCAGTATTTT
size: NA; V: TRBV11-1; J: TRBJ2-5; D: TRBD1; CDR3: CASSPGPGQGLETQYF; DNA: TGTGCCAGCAGCCCTGGGCCGGGACAGGGACTCGAGACCCAGTACTTC